These T cell receptor beta chains were read from a single sample in a study of T-cell memory formation after mild COVID-19. TCRdb reprocessed the 5' RACE reads via MiXCR and lists one record per CDR3 protein. The sample has 150,000 to 200,000 distinct CDR3 sequences, around a tenth seen once. Specimen: PBMCs or a T cell subset sorted from them (not recorded which). These receptors came from a man between 18 and 29 years old who had mild COVID-19 (a few samples of this study predate the infection). Cell type and time point are not known. Both conserved end residues are part of each CDR3. D genes are given only for firm matches. Size is stated for part of the rows, as once, few or many counts, or as a class when the clone is expanded.

v_gene: TRBV7-2
abundance: -
d_gene: -
j_gene: TRBJ1-2
CDR3nt: TGTGCCAGCAGCTTAGAAGGGGGGAGGTACGATGGCTACACCTTC
CDR3aa: CASSLEGGRYDGYTF

v_gene: TRBV7-2
abundance: many
d_gene: -
j_gene: TRBJ1-5
CDR3nt: TGTGCCAGCAGCTTAGAAGCGACAGTAAATCAGCCCCAGCATTTT
CDR3aa: CASSLEATVNQPQHF

v_gene: TRBV4-2
abundance: -
d_gene: TRBD1
j_gene: TRBJ2-3
CDR3nt: TGTGCCAGCAGCCAAGAACAGGGGACGGATACGCAGTATTTT
CDR3aa: CASSQEQGTDTQYF

v_gene: TRBV7-3
abundance: few
d_gene: -
j_gene: TRBJ1-2
CDR3nt: TGTGCCAGCAGCTTAACCGGCGTTTCCATCCGGGACTATGGCTACACCTTC
CDR3aa: CASSLTGVSIRDYGYTF

v_gene: TRBV15
abundance: -
d_gene: -
j_gene: TRBJ2-1
CDR3nt: TGTGCCACCAGCAGAGTGGGGGGGGCCGGGAATGAGCAGTTCTTC
CDR3aa: CATSRVGGAGNEQFF

v_gene: TRBV6-5
abundance: few
d_gene: -
j_gene: TRBJ2-3
CDR3nt: TGTGCCAGCAGTTACTCGGGCTCCTTAGGGCGCACAGATACGCAGTATTTT
CDR3aa: CASSYSGSLGRTDTQYF

v_gene: TRBV12-3/TRBV12-4
abundance: -
d_gene: -
j_gene: TRBJ2-7
CDR3nt: TGTGCCAGCAGCGAGACACCGACCTCCTACGAGCAGTACTTC
CDR3aa: CASSETPTSYEQYF

v_gene: TRBV28
abundance: -
d_gene: TRBD1
j_gene: TRBJ1-4
CDR3nt: TGTGCCAGCAACCTCGGATCGACAGGGGGGGAAAAACTGTTTTTT
CDR3aa: CASNLGSTGGEKLFF

v_gene: TRBV10-3
abundance: many
d_gene: -
j_gene: TRBJ2-1
CDR3nt: TGTGCCATCAGCAGCCGGGGCCGCTCCCTCTACAATGAGCAGTTCTTC
CDR3aa: CAISSRGRSLYNEQFF

v_gene: TRBV4-3
abundance: few
d_gene: -
j_gene: TRBJ1-3
CDR3nt: TGCGCCAGCAGCCAAGTGTGGACTGGAAACACCATATATTTT
CDR3aa: CASSQVWTGNTIYF

v_gene: TRBV2
abundance: many
d_gene: -
j_gene: TRBJ2-7
CDR3nt: TGTGCCAGCAGTGATAGGGGGGGCCCCTCCTACGAGCAGTACTTC
CDR3aa: CASSDRGGPSYEQYF

v_gene: TRBV4-1
abundance: -
d_gene: -
j_gene: TRBJ2-3
CDR3nt: TGCGCCAGCAGCCAAGTGCAAGGGCGAAACACAGATACGCAGTATTTT
CDR3aa: CASSQVQGRNTDTQYF

v_gene: TRBV15
abundance: few
d_gene: -
j_gene: TRBJ1-5
CDR3nt: TGTGCCACCGGGAGAGACAATCAGCCCCAGCATTTT
CDR3aa: CATGRDNQPQHF

v_gene: TRBV18
abundance: -
d_gene: TRBD1
j_gene: TRBJ1-5
CDR3nt: TGTGCCAGCTCCCCGGACAGGGGCACGTCTAATCAGCCCCAGCATTTT
CDR3aa: CASSPDRGTSNQPQHF

v_gene: TRBV2
abundance: -
d_gene: TRBD1
j_gene: TRBJ2-4
CDR3nt: TGTTCCAGCCAGAGACCGGGACAGGGGGACATTCAGTACTTC
CDR3aa: CSSQRPGQGDIQYF

v_gene: TRBV18
abundance: -
d_gene: TRBD1
j_gene: TRBJ2-2
CDR3nt: TGTGCCAGCTCACCGTGGACAGGGGAAGGGGAGCTGTTTTTT
CDR3aa: CASSPWTGEGELFF

v_gene: TRBV7-8
abundance: many
d_gene: -
j_gene: TRBJ1-1
CDR3nt: TGTGCCAGCAGCTATGGACCCAAGAACACTGAAGCTTTCTTT
CDR3aa: CASSYGPKNTEAFF

v_gene: TRBV12-3/TRBV12-4
abundance: few
d_gene: -
j_gene: TRBJ2-1
CDR3nt: TGTGCCAGCAGTTTCCCAGATCGGGAGCAGTTCTTC
CDR3aa: CASSFPDREQFF

v_gene: TRBV4-1
abundance: few
d_gene: -
j_gene: TRBJ2-7
CDR3nt: TGCGCCAGCAGCCAAGTAGGCAGGCGCCCCTACGAGCAGTACTTC
CDR3aa: CASSQVGRRPYEQYF

v_gene: TRBV19
abundance: few
d_gene: -
j_gene: TRBJ1-6
CDR3nt: TGTGCCAGTAGTATGCGGCAGGACGGAAGGAATTCACCCCTCCACTTT
CDR3aa: CASSMRQDGRNSPLHF

v_gene: TRBV27
abundance: -
d_gene: TRBD1
j_gene: TRBJ1-2
CDR3nt: TGTGCCAGCAGTGGCAGACAGGGCTCGGTGACTAACTATGGCTACACCTTC
CDR3aa: CASSGRQGSVTNYGYTF

v_gene: TRBV9
abundance: -
d_gene: -
j_gene: TRBJ1-4
CDR3nt: TGTGCCAGCAGCGCCTCATTTAATGAAAAACTGTTTTTT
CDR3aa: CASSASFNEKLFF

v_gene: TRBV4-1
abundance: -
d_gene: TRBD2
j_gene: TRBJ2-2
CDR3nt: TGCGCCAGCAGCCAAGATTGGGGGACTAGCGGGGGGCAGAACACCGGGGAGCTGTTTTTT
CDR3aa: CASSQDWGTSGGQNTGELFF

v_gene: TRBV4-3
abundance: few
d_gene: -
j_gene: TRBJ1-2
CDR3nt: TGCGCCAGCAGCCAAGAAAGGGGTTTCTATGGCTACACCTTC
CDR3aa: CASSQERGFYGYTF

v_gene: TRBV11-2
abundance: many
d_gene: TRBD2
j_gene: TRBJ2-7
CDR3nt: TGTGCCATCGGGGGGGGCTCCTACGAGCAGTACTTC
CDR3aa: CAIGGGSYEQYF

v_gene: TRBV5-1
abundance: -
d_gene: -
j_gene: TRBJ2-1
CDR3nt: TGCGCCAGCAGCTTGGAAGGGGCCGAATACAATGAGCAGTTCTTC
CDR3aa: CASSLEGAEYNEQFF

v_gene: TRBV6-2/TRBV6-3
abundance: many
d_gene: -
j_gene: TRBJ1-5
CDR3nt: TGTGCCAGCAGTTACTCGTGGGGAGATCAGCCCCAGCATTTT
CDR3aa: CASSYSWGDQPQHF

v_gene: TRBV12-3/TRBV12-4
abundance: many
d_gene: -
j_gene: TRBJ2-1
CDR3nt: TGTGCCAGCCGCCGAGGATCTCGGACGGAATCGTGGAATGAGCAGTTCTTC
CDR3aa: CASRRGSRTESWNEQFF

v_gene: TRBV29-1
abundance: few
d_gene: TRBD1
j_gene: TRBJ2-7
CDR3nt: TGCAGCGTAGGGACAGACCCCTACGAGCAGTACTTC
CDR3aa: CSVGTDPYEQYF

v_gene: TRBV29-1
abundance: many
d_gene: -
j_gene: TRBJ2-7
CDR3nt: TGCAGCGTTGGGAGGGACAGCTACGAGCAGTACTTC
CDR3aa: CSVGRDSYEQYF

v_gene: TRBV6-5
abundance: few
d_gene: -
j_gene: TRBJ1-6
CDR3nt: TGTGCCAGCAGGCCGGACGGAGCTAATTCACCCCTCCACTTT
CDR3aa: CASRPDGANSPLHF

v_gene: TRBV3-1
abundance: -
d_gene: TRBD2
j_gene: TRBJ2-5
CDR3nt: TGTGCCAGCAGCCAAGGACTTAGCGGGGGGGAAGAGACCCAGTACTTC
CDR3aa: CASSQGLSGGEETQYF

v_gene: TRBV5-1
abundance: few
d_gene: TRBD1
j_gene: TRBJ1-4
CDR3nt: TGCGCCAGCAGCATCCGGGACAGAAATGAAAAACTGTTTTTT
CDR3aa: CASSIRDRNEKLFF

v_gene: TRBV20-1
abundance: many
d_gene: TRBD1
j_gene: TRBJ1-2
CDR3nt: TGCAGTGCCCGAACGAGGGGGCAAGGCTACACCTTC
CDR3aa: CSARTRGQGYTF

v_gene: TRBV4-1
abundance: -
d_gene: -
j_gene: TRBJ1-6
CDR3nt: TGCGCCAGCAGCCCCCATTCAGATCTCGACTCACCCCTCCACTTT
CDR3aa: CASSPHSDLDSPLHF

v_gene: TRBV11-2
abundance: -
d_gene: TRBD1
j_gene: TRBJ2-4
CDR3nt: TGTGCCAGCAGCGCGTACCTCGGGACAGAAAACATTCAGTACTTC
CDR3aa: CASSAYLGTENIQYF

v_gene: TRBV5-1
abundance: few
d_gene: -
j_gene: TRBJ2-3
CDR3nt: TGCGCCAGCAGCTGGGGAACGGGGCCAGATACGCAGTATTTT
CDR3aa: CASSWGTGPDTQYF

v_gene: TRBV4-1
abundance: -
d_gene: -
j_gene: TRBJ2-3
CDR3nt: TGCGCCAGCAGCCATCCCCGGACCTATACGCAGTATTTT
CDR3aa: CASSHPRTYTQYF

v_gene: TRBV12-3/TRBV12-4
abundance: few
d_gene: -
j_gene: TRBJ1-5
CDR3nt: TGTGCCAGCAGTTTTGGGCAGGGGCTGAATCAGCCCCAGCATTTT
CDR3aa: CASSFGQGLNQPQHF

v_gene: TRBV4-2
abundance: -
d_gene: -
j_gene: TRBJ2-2
CDR3nt: TGTGCCAGCAGCGTTCAGTACCGGGCCGCAAATTGGGAGAGCACCGGGGAGCTGTTTTTT
CDR3aa: CASSVQYRAANWESTGELFF

v_gene: TRBV5-1
abundance: few
d_gene: TRBD2
j_gene: TRBJ2-5
CDR3nt: TGCGCCAGCAGCCCGGGGGGGAGCGACCAAGAGACCCAGTACTTC
CDR3aa: CASSPGGSDQETQYF